Presented here are 22 T cell receptor beta chains from one specimen sequenced in a study of T cell responses to AZD1222 COVID-19 vaccine. Data came from immunoSEQ multiplex PCR; TCRdb stores just in-frame clones and leaves some out. Seen here are over 70,000 clones, around 88% observed once, and the top ten hold 10%. The material was peripheral blood, obtained on day 0 of MenACWY control vaccination. These receptors all stem from an adult in good health.

The V call is TRBV12-3 or TRBV12-4, the J call TRBJ1-1; D is uncertain. Trimming took off 2 bases at V and 5 bases at J, with 9 bases between the two ends. CDR3 length: 13 amino acids. The CDR3 protein is CASSLQTRTEAFF. The DNA of the CDR3 is TGTGCCAGCAGTTTACAGACGAGGACTGAAGCTTTCTTT.

This clone was seen just once. J is TRBJ1-5 and V is TRBV10-3; 7 nucleotides agree with TRBD1. Germline CDR1 ENHRY, CDR2 SYGVKD. Germline trimming cut 10 bases from V and 4 bases from J; bases unmatched to any gene: 7. This CDR3 region has 13 residues. CDR3 bases: TGTGCCAGTACAGGGGAGAGAAATCAGCCCCAGCATTTT. It encodes CASTGERNQPQHF.

This chain connects TRBV4-1 to TRBJ1-2, with D possibly TRBD1 on 5 matching bases. The germline V gene has CDR1 MGHRA and CDR2 YSYEKL. The V gene lost 0 bases and the J gene lost 7 bases, with 15 bases spanning the gap. The CDR3 extends over 15 amino acids. The CDR3, as DNA: TGCGCCAGCAGCCAAGACGGGACCCCCATCGGTGGCTACACCTTC. Protein sequence: CASSQDGTPIGGYTF.

This clone was seen a single time. J is TRBJ1-1 and V is TRBV11-3; 9 bases agree with TRBD1. The CDR3 is 15 amino acids. Unmatched junction bases numbered 3, after V lost 3 bases and J lost 1 base. Germline lookup yields CDR1 SGHNT and CDR2 YENEEA. The CDR3 spells CASSLGQGRNTEAFF. The CDR3 bases are TGTGCCAGCAGCTTGGGACAGGGAAGGAACACTGAAGCTTTCTTT.

This chain joins TRBV15 and TRBJ1-2, with 8 nucleotides matching TRBD1. The CDR3 is 16 amino acids. CDR1 and CDR2 from the germline V gene are LNHNV and YYDKDF (reference sequence). V dropped 8 bases and J dropped 0; count of bases not matched to a gene: 11. The CDR3 reads CATSDRDSPANYGYTF. CDR3 in DNA: TGTGCCACCTCGGACAGGGACTCTCCAGCTAACTATGGCTACACCTTC.

The chain combines TRBV12-5 with TRBJ1-5; D is possibly TRBD1 (6 bases). V was pared by 4 bases and J by 2 bases, with 9 bases between. There are 14 residues in the CDR3. CDR1 is LGHNT and CDR2 is FRNRAP in the germline V gene. Written as DNA, the CDR3 is TGTGCTAGTGGTTCACAGGGTGGCAATCAGCCCCAGCATTTT. It encodes CASGSQGGNQPQHF.

This clone was seen once. The chain recombines TRBV5-1 with TRBJ2-3, with D possibly being TRBD2 (7 bases). The CDR3 is 14 amino acids. Trimming took off 4 bases at V and 6 bases at J, with 15 bases between the two ends. Germline V gene sequence: CDR1 SGHRS, CDR2 YFSETQ. CDR3 nucleotide sequence: TGCGCCAGCAGCCCGGTAGGGGGGGCTGATACGCAGTATTTT. Its translation is CASSPVGGADTQYF.

V and J are TRBV4-1 and TRBJ1-5; D not certain. CDR3 size: 14 residues. Trimming left V 1 base short and J 8 bases short, with 12 bases between. Germline V gene sequence: CDR1 MGHRA, CDR2 YSYEKL. The CDR3 DNA sequence: TGCGCCAGCAGCCAAGGCTGGAGTTTGGAGCCCCAGCATTTT. This codes for CASSQGWSLEPQHF.

The chain combines TRBV7-2 with TRBJ1-6, with 11 bases aligning to TRBD1. CDR1 and CDR2 from the germline V gene are SGHTA and FQGNSA. The CDR3 totals 14 residues. The trim removed 5 bases at V and 10 bases at J, leaving 4 bases unmatched. The CDR3 loop reads CASSQGQGDSPLHF. CDR3 nucleotides: TGTGCCAGCAGCCAGGGACAGGGGGACTCACCCCTCCACTTT.

This chain joins TRBV3-1 (or the pseudogene TRBV3-2) and TRBJ2-1, with D possibly matching TRBD1 (5 bases). This CDR3 has 17 residues. Germline CDR1 and CDR2: LGHDT and YNNKEL (reference sequence). V lost 0 bases, J lost 0 bases, and 12 bases lay in between. The CDR3 protein is CASSQDPPGPSYNEQFF. DNA of the CDR3: TGTGCCAGCAGCCAAGATCCCCCAGGGCCCTCCTACAATGAGCAGTTCTTC.

This clone is categorized as medium-sized (0.01 to 0.1%). The chain joins TRBV27 to TRBJ1-4, with TRBD1 identical over 8 bases. The CDR3 runs to 18 residues. From germline, CDR1 is MNHEY and CDR2 SMNVEV (reference sequence). Trimming took 6 bases from V and 2 from J; bases not matched to a gene: 14. The CDR3 DNA is TGTGCCAGCAGACCAAAGGGACAGGAGGTTTTTACTAATGAAAAACTGTTTTTT. Translation gives CASRPKGQEVFTNEKLFF. Looking up the rest from reference TRBV27 and TRBJ1-4 gives the full variable domain: EAQVTQNPRYLITVTGKKLTVTCSQNMNHEYMSWYRQDPGLGLRQIYYSMNVEVTDKGDVPEGYKVSRKEKRNFPLILESPSPNQTSLYFCASRPKGQEVFTNEKLFFGSGTQLSVL.

This clone was observed a few times. The gene calls are TRBV4-1 and TRBJ2-1; D is unclear. Germline V gene lookup returns CDR1 MGHRA and CDR2 YSYEKL. This CDR3 spans 15 amino acids. Trimming removed 1 base at V and 6 bases at J, with 13 bases between. The CDR3: CASSQGVLGSNEQFF. For the CDR3, the DNA is TGCGCCAGCAGCCAAGGGGTGCTGGGAAGCAATGAGCAGTTCTTC.

CDR3 coding DNA: TGCAGTGCTAGTCTCCAGGGGAGCTCCTACGAGCAGTACTTC. Translated: CSASLQGSSYEQYF. The J gene is TRBJ2-7, the V gene TRBV20-1; tentatively, D is TRBD1 (6 bases). V lost 3 bases and J lost 0, with 12 bases in between. CDR1 is DFQATT and CDR2 is SNEGSKA in the germline V gene (reference sequence). The length of the CDR3 is 14 residues.

This chain connects TRBV7-9 to TRBJ1-1; D unresolved. V lost 5 bases to trimming and J lost 8 bases, with 12 bases between them. Germline assignment: CDR1 SEHNR and CDR2 FQNEAQ (reference sequence). The CDR3 consists of 12 residues. The CDR3 loop reads CASSRGLKEAFF. CDR3 nucleotide sequence: TGTGCCAGCAGCCGTGGACTGAAAGAAGCTTTCTTT.

V gene TRBV4-3 combines with J gene TRBJ1-5; D is unclear. The CDR3 has 14 amino acids. CDR1 is LGHNA and CDR2 is YSLEER in the germline V gene. With 4 bases removed from V and 6 bases from J, the gap between germline ends came to 13 bases. In nucleotides, the CDR3 is TGCGCCAGCAGCCTATCGGGCAACACTCAGCCCCAGCATTTT. It specifies CASSLSGNTQPQHF.

V gene TRBV30 combines with J gene TRBJ2-1; 10 bases line up with TRBD2. CDR3 size: 15 residues. In germline, CDR1 is GTSNPN, CDR2 SVGIG (reference sequence). J was trimmed by 5 bases and V by 0 bases; bases with no gene match: 4. CDR3 nucleotide sequence: TGTGCCTGGAGTGTACAAGCGGGGGGGAACAATGAGCAGTTCTTC. It yields the protein CAWSVQAGGNNEQFF.

The chain couples TRBV2 to TRBJ1-2, with unresolved D. Between the trimmed V and J ends, which lost 7 bases and 4 bases, there was a span of 13 bases. This CDR3 has 13 residues. CDR1 is SNHLY and CDR2 is FYNNEI in the germline V gene. The CDR3 nucleotides are TGTGCCAGCACCCGAATGGGCCCCTATGGCTACACCTTC. Protein product: CASTRMGPYGYTF.

The chain joins TRBV6-1 to TRBJ1-3; D is uncertain. V shed 2 bases and J shed 0 bases, with 8 bases lying between them. Germline V gene lookup returns CDR1 MNHNS and CDR2 SASEGT. The CDR3 has 15 amino acids. The CDR3 DNA follows: TGTGCCAGCAGTGAACTGGCGATCTCTGGAAACACCATATATTTT. It encodes CASSELAISGNTIYF.

The CDR3 loop is CASSLGDRVFNTEAFF. The CDR3 nucleotides are TGTGCCAGCAGTTTAGGGGACAGGGTATTTAACACTGAAGCTTTCTTT. The chain links TRBV28 to TRBJ1-1, with TRBD1 identical over 9 bases. J gave up 2 bases and V 2 bases, and 6 bases lay outside the gene matches. The CDR3 has 16 residues. Per the germline V gene, CDR1 is MDHEN and CDR2 is SYDVKM.

V gene TRBV19 combines with J gene TRBJ2-1, with TRBD2 as a possible D gene (7 bases). Germline V gene sequence: CDR1 LNHDA, CDR2 SQIVND (reference sequence). The CDR3 has 18 residues. The ends were cut back, 4 bases at V and 5 bases at J, with 24 bases in the middle. DNA of the CDR3: TGTGCCAGTAGTAGAATACTTTGGGGGGCTAGCGGAGACAATGAGCAGTTCTTC. Protein: CASSRILWGASGDNEQFF. The entire variable domain, with the rest obtained from reference TRBV19 and TRBJ2-1, is as follows: DGGITQSPKYLFRKEGQNVTLSCEQNLNHDAMYWYRQDPGQGLRLIYYSQIVNDFQKGDIAEGYSVSREKKESFPLTVTSAQKNPTAFYLCASSRILWGASGDNEQFFGPGTRLTVL.

V is TRBV12-3 or TRBV12-4 and J is TRBJ2-7; possibly TRBD2 for D (6 bases). This CDR3 contains 12 residues. V was shortened by 3 bases and J by 7 bases, with 10 bases between the two germline ends. The CDR3 nucleotides read TGTGCCAGCAGTTTTTACGGGGGTGAGCAGTACTTC. Its protein product is CASSFYGGEQYF.

This clone was seen a single time. The rearrangement joins TRBV30 to TRBJ2-6; D gene uncertain. The V gene's germline CDR1 is GTSNPN and CDR2 SVGIG (reference sequence). Trimming cost V 2 bases and J 2 bases, with 7 bases left between them. The CDR3 is made up of 14 amino acids. In DNA, the CDR3 is TGTGCCTGGAGTATAGGGACTGGGGCCAACGTCCTGACTTTC. Translating gives CAWSIGTGANVLTF.